The clone carrying this TCR beta chain was seen a few times. Its specificity is not known. The assay was immunoSEQ multiplex PCR, and TCRdb's table has in-frame clones only and misses some. The profile shows tens of thousands of clones, 80% to 90% of them singletons. This record belongs to a study of T cells in localized non-small cell lung cancer. Points from the study as a whole: Blood T cell density predicted longer survival; adjacent-lung clonality, shorter.

V was clipped by 6 bases and J by 0 bases, with 12 bases between them. The CDR3 extends over 15 amino acids. From germline, CDR1 is LGHNA and CDR2 YNFKEQ. Specimen: peripheral blood, collected before any cancer treatment. The receptor was isolated from a man aged 40 to 75 with stage I squamous cell lung carcinoma. This chain joins TRBV4-2 and TRBJ1-3; no definite D call. CDR3 coding DNA: TGTGCCAGCAGTTATACAGCGAGCTCTGGAAACACCATATATTTT. Protein: CASSYTASSGNTIYF.